The present T cell receptor beta chain was sequenced within a study of shared clonotypes between healthy human individuals. About the research overall: A few men and a couple of women, aged 18 to 49, were donors. Each donor's CD4 naive and CD4 memory cells filled three plates apiece, CD8 naive two, and CD8 memory one. Study-level findings and limits: Among donors, the sharing of clonotypes was expected to be influenced by sequencing depth.

It was CD45RO-negative cells, positively selected for CCR7, that made up naive CD8 cells, with terminally differentiated effector memory CD45RA+ cells excluded. This clone was recorded only once. Its target is unknown. The germline CDR1 and CDR2 sequences are SEHNR and FQNEAQ (reference sequence). V lost 0 bases, J lost 4 bases, and 8 bases stayed unmatched. The CDR3 has 17 amino acids. Measured with immunoSEQ multiplex PCR; TCRdb has only the in-frame clones, and not every one. The sample records about 580,000 clones, 95% to 98% being singletons. This receptor was taken from a man between 25 and 39 years old in good health. The sequenced sample consisted of naive CD8+ T cells sorted from blood. The chain joins TRBV7-9 to TRBJ2-1; 8 bases line up with TRBD2. The CDR3 DNA reads as TGTGCCAGCAGCTTAGCGGAGCGGGAGCTAATTTACAATGAGCAGTTCTTC. Amino acid sequence: CASSLAERELIYNEQFF.